This T cell receptor (beta chain) was observed in a study of T-cell reconstitution after alpha-beta-depleted transplantation in children. Unique molecular identifiers tagged the TCRbeta library. TCRdb re-called the PCR reads with MiXCR, one entry per CDR3 protein. In the table there are about 980,000 distinct CDR3 sequences, under 30% of which are singletons. The CDR3 runs to 17 residues. Trimming cost V 5 bases and J 1 base; bases outside gene matches: 12. Regarding this clonotype: Antigen: not known.

Study-wide points: Certain patients had high TCRbeta diversity at day 60, and it came from recipient T cells and thymic progenitors that survived. T-cell numbers and diversity one year post-transplant derived largely from freshly generated T cells. About two months after transplant, alpha-beta T cells reportedly came from several hundred expanded graft clones.

The rearrangement links TRBV7-1 to TRBJ2-7, with 9 bases identical to TRBD1. TRBV7-1 is an ORF, with its function uncertain. The receptor comes from a boy under two years old who had a stem cell transplant for SCID, so the T cells may come from the graft donor. Sequencing was performed on PBMCs, mostly from graft donor cells, taken 360 days after TCRalphabeta/CD19-depleted stem cell transplant. The CDR3 here is CASSPLSSTGGSYEQYF. DNA for the CDR3: TGTGCCAGCAGCCCGCTCTCTTCGACAGGGGGATCCTACGAGCAGTACTTC.